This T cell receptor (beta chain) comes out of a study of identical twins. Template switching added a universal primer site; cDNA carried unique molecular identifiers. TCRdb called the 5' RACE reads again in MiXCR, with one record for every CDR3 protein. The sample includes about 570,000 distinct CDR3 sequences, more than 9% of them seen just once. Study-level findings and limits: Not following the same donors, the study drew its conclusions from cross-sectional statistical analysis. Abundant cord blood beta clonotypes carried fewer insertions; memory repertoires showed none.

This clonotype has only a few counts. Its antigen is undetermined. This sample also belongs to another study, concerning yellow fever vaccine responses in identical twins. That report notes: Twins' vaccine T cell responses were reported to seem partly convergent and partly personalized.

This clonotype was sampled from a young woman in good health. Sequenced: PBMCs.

The CDR3 here is CASSFQPTSNYYGYTF. CDR3 sequence (DNA): TGTGCCAGCAGTTTCCAGCCCACCTCAAACTACTATGGCTACACCTTC. This chain uses TRBV12-3 or TRBV12-4 with TRBJ1-2; D call uncertain. Trimming left V 3 bases short and J 3 bases short, with 17 bases between. The CDR3 covers 16 residues.